The 11 T cell receptor beta chains reported below all come from one sample, sequenced in a study of cytotoxic CD8 clonotypes in ibrutinib-treated CLL. Clones were read by immunoSEQ multiplex PCR, and TCRdb kept only the in-frame ones, dropping some. The sample includes hundreds of thousands of clones, over 60% seen only once; the top ten take roughly 6.8%. The material was PBMCs, obtained after 36 months of ibrutinib treatment. The receptor set was obtained from a human donor with chronic lymphocytic leukemia.

The J gene is TRBJ2-7, the V gene TRBV2; D is uncertain. In germline, CDR1 is SNHLY, CDR2 FYNNEI. The germline V and J ends were trimmed by 7 bases and 2 bases, with 6 bases remaining between them. The CDR3 is made up of 11 amino acids. The DNA of the CDR3 is TGTGCCAGCACCTTAACCTACGAGCAGTACTTC. This translates into CASTLTYEQYF.

The V call is TRBV4-1, the J call TRBJ2-5; D is uncertain. Trimming left V 0 bases short and J 5 bases short, with 10 bases between. Germline CDR1 and CDR2: MGHRA and YSYEKL. The CDR3 has 14 residues. DNA of the CDR3: TGCGCCAGCAGCCAAGAAGACTTGTGGGAGACCCAGTACTTC. It specifies CASSQEDLWETQYF.

The CDR3 DNA is TGCACCAGCAGCCCCCAAGCAGGGCCTACCTACGAGCAGTACTTC. Translation gives CTSSPQAGPTYEQYF. The chain has TRBV1 and TRBJ2-7; the table calls TRBD1, which could not be checked here. TRBV1 has pseudogene status. The CDR3 runs to 15 residues.

This clone has more than one count but fewer than ten. V is TRBV11-3 and J is TRBJ1-2; TRBD1 matches 8 bases. Per germline, CDR1 SGHNT and CDR2 YENEEA. This CDR3 comprises 16 residues. After removal of 4 bases from V and 3 bases from J, the junction contained 10 bases not matched to a gene. Here the CDR3 reads CASSSFSQGGDYGYTF. The CDR3 DNA reads TGTGCCAGCAGCTCATTTTCACAGGGGGGTGACTATGGCTACACCTTC. Filled out from reference TRBV11-3 and TRBJ1-2, the complete variable domain reads EAGVVQSPRYKIIEKKQPVAFWCNPISGHNTLYWYLQNLGQGPELLIRYENEEAVDDSQLPKDRFSAERLKGVDSTLKIQPAELGDSAVYLCASSSFSQGGDYGYTFGSGTRLTVV.

The rearrangement links TRBV11-2 to TRBJ1-1; D possibly corresponds to TRBD1 (5 bases). This CDR3 is 14 amino acids long. V lost 3 bases to trimming and J lost 6 bases, with 14 bases between them. CDR1 is SGHAT and CDR2 is FQNNGV in the germline V gene. CDR3 sequence: CASSFLQAAPEAFF. DNA for the CDR3: TGTGCCAGCAGCTTCTTACAGGCGGCCCCTGAAGCTTTCTTT.

The gene calls are TRBV5-6 and TRBJ2-6; D remains ambiguous. Trimming took 4 bases from V and 0 from J, leaving 14 bases between them. Per the germline V gene, CDR1 is SGHDT and CDR2 is YYEEEE. The CDR3 is 17 amino acids. This CDR3 reads CASSRNQIVSGANVLTF. DNA for the CDR3: TGTGCCAGCAGCCGAAACCAAATTGTCTCTGGGGCCAACGTCCTGACTTTC.

The V call is TRBV7-8, the J call TRBJ2-3, with 9 bases matching TRBD2. CDR3 size: 16 residues. Unmatched junction bases numbered 4, after V lost 3 bases and J lost 0 bases. Germline V gives CDR1 SGHVS, CDR2 FQNEAQ. CDR3 protein: CASSFQSGGSTDTQYF. The CDR3 nucleotides read TGTGCCAGCAGCTTCCAGAGCGGGGGGAGCACAGATACGCAGTATTTT.

In its sample, this clone was seen once. The V and J genes are TRBV6-5 and TRBJ2-7, with D possibly matching TRBD2 (5 bases). Trimming left V 6 bases short and J 4 bases short, with 10 bases between. Germline CDR1 is MNHEY and CDR2 is SVGAGI. This CDR3 contains 12 residues. CDR3 coding DNA: TGTGCCAGCAGCGACCCGGGGTACGAGCAGTACTTC. This codes for CASSDPGYEQYF.

The chain couples TRBV7-2 to TRBJ1-2; the D gene is possibly TRBD1 (6 bases). Germline CDR1 is SGHTA and CDR2 is FQGNSA. CDR3 length: 13 amino acids. Trimming stripped 0 bases from V and 4 bases from J, with 6 bases between. CDR3 sequence reads: CASSLAGGYGYTF. CDR3 DNA sequence: TGTGCCAGCAGCTTAGCAGGGGGCTATGGCTACACCTTC.

This clone was detected only a few times. The rearrangement joins TRBV29-1 to TRBJ2-2, with 11 bases matching TRBD1. The J segment lost 5 bases and the V segment lost 6 bases, leaving 5 bases of the junction unmatched. The germline V gene encodes CDR1 SQVTM and CDR2 ANQGSEA. The CDR3 spans 14 residues. The CDR3 DNA follows: TGCAGCGTGACAGGGACAGGGGGGACCGGGGAGCTGTTTTTT. This gives the protein CSVTGTGGTGELFF.

The CDR3 loop is CASSPQVGFYEQYF. CDR3 coding DNA: TGTGCCAGCAGCCCGCAAGTGGGGTTCTACGAGCAGTACTTC. The rearrangement uses TRBV5-4 and TRBJ2-7; no reliable D call. The CDR3 is 14 amino acids. Trimming pared 4 bases from V and 3 bases from J, leaving 14 bases between. Germline V gene lookup returns CDR1 SGHNT and CDR2 YYREEE (reference sequence).